The 2 T cell receptor beta chains given below trace back to one sample, sequenced in a study of cytomegalovirus exposure and HLA in healthy donors. 13 Jbeta primers and 60 Vbeta primers were used for the PCR. TCRdb's table, derived via immunoSEQ multiplex PCR, lists solely in-frame clones and lacks some. The data hold about 240,000 clones, with approximately 80% observed a single time. The sample was PBMCs. The receptor set was obtained from a woman in her sixties or seventies in good health and CMV-seropositive.

The chain combines TRBV5-1 with TRBJ2-6; D uncertain. CDR1 is SGHRS and CDR2 is YFSETQ in the germline V gene. Deletions cut 2 bases from V and 0 bases from J, with 18 bases between. This CDR3 is built from 19 residues. The DNA of the CDR3 is TGCGCCAGCAGCTTACGAGGCTGGTCGTCCCTCTCTGGGGCCAACGTCCTGACTTTC. Its translation: CASSLRGWSSLSGANVLTF.

The chain employs TRBV10-3 and TRBJ2-5; 7 bases line up with TRBD1. The trim removed 11 bases at V and 5 bases at J, leaving 8 bases unmatched. The CDR3 is made up of 12 amino acids. Germline values: CDR1 ENHRY, CDR2 SYGVKD. CDR3 coding DNA: TGTGCCTCCAAGACAGGGAGCGAGACCCAGTACTTC. Its translation: CASKTGSETQYF.